The clone carrying this TCR beta chain was picked up many times. TCRdb used MiXCR to reprocess the 5' RACE reads, holding one entry per CDR3 protein. Altogether 50,000 to 55,000 distinct CDR3 sequences are present, roughly 14% being singletons, with the ten largest covering 15% to 20%. Between the trimmed V and J ends, which lost 0 bases and 5 bases, there was a span of 20 bases. Germline V gene data show CDR1 as LGHDT and CDR2 as YNNKEL (reference sequence). CDR3 length: 17 amino acids. The entry originates in a study of T cells of healthy individuals. This clonotype was sampled from a human donor in good health. The genes are TRBV3-1 and TRBJ2-7, with D possibly being TRBD1 (6 bases). DNA of the CDR3: TGTGCCAGCAGCCAAGAGATGGCCGGGACACTTTATGACGAGCAGTACTTC. Protein: CASSQEMAGTLYDEQYF.